This entry describes one T cell receptor (beta chain). CDR1 is SGHRS and CDR2 is YFSETQ in the germline V gene. V lost 5 bases, J lost 0 bases, and 11 bases lay in between. The CDR3 runs 14 residues. This entry belongs to a study of blood T cell repertoires in COVID-19. Study details: Collection of acute and convalescent COVID-19 samples took place in the United States, Italy and Spain. Nucleic acid was either cDNA or gDNA, and it came from T cells, B-cell-depleted T cells, or PBMCs.

Authors' data handling: The authors estimated nucleated cell counts from reference gene primer amplification. Clones were read by immunoSEQ multiplex PCR, and TCRdb kept only the in-frame ones, dropping some. That table supplies the V and J calls and clone size; D and trimming were determined from the DNA. Of about 220,000 clones in the sample, around 89% were seen once. Participant reports of clinical history set cohort assignment. The sequenced material came from PBMCs or T cells enriched from blood (not recorded which). The chain joins TRBV5-1 to TRBJ1-2; D not certain. The sequence was obtained from a woman aged 18-29 years in a cohort exposed to, infected with or recovered from COVID-19 (not recorded which). CDR3 sequence reads: CASRMGEANYGYTF. CDR3 sequence (DNA): TGCGCCAGCAGGATGGGAGAGGCTAACTATGGCTACACCTTC. Full variable domain (outside the CDR3, taken from reference TRBV5-1 and TRBJ1-2): KAGVTQTPRYLIKTRGQQVTLSCSPISGHRSVSWYQQTPGQGLQFLFEYFSETQRNKGNFPGRFSGRQFSNSRSEMNVSTLELGDSALYLCASRMGEANYGYTFGSGTRLTVV.